This paragraph covers one T cell receptor beta chain sequence. Its specificity is unknown. These data come from a study of T cell responses to AZD1222 COVID-19 vaccine. Study findings and constraints: Within unmutated variant regions lay the reported targets of nearly half of spike-specific TCRs.

Pooled in the analysis were second doses at about 4 or about 12 weeks. Sequenced by immunoSEQ multiplex PCR; TCRdb stores in-frame clones only, minus some. Of 150,000 to 200,000 clones in the sample, 92% were seen once. Deletions cut 7 bases from V and 6 bases from J, with 9 bases between. The V gene's germline CDR1 is MNHEY and CDR2 SVGAGI. This CDR3 has 11 amino acids. This sequence originates from an adult who received the AZD1222 COVID-19 vaccine. This sequence joins TRBV6-5 and TRBJ1-2; D may be TRBD1 (5 bases). This sample comprised peripheral blood, obtained 28 days after the second AZD1222 dose. CDR3 protein: CASNSRDGYTF. The CDR3 region has the DNA TGTGCCAGCAACTCCAGGGATGGCTACACCTTC.